Presented here are 7 T cell receptor beta chains from one specimen sequenced in a study of T cells in Graves' hyperthyroidism and ophthalmopathy. Template material for amplifying TCR beta CDR3 regions consisted of RNA transcripts. RT-PCR in the first round (using the HTBI primer set) targeted the TCR CDR3. MiXCR was run by TCRdb on the multiplex PCR reads, yielding one entry per CDR3 protein. The table records approximately 500,000 distinct CDR3 sequences, 35% to 55% of them present only once. The sequenced sample consisted of peripheral blood or thyroid tissue (not recorded which). The receptors here all came from a woman younger than 30 with Graves' hyperthyroidism.

V and J are TRBV29-1 and TRBJ2-6; D is possibly TRBD1 (6 bases). Trimming removed 1 base from V and 1 base from J, with 14 bases in between. This CDR3 comprises 17 residues. Germline assignment: CDR1 SQVTM and CDR2 ANQGSEA. The CDR3, as DNA: TGCAGCGTTGAAGGGGGACAAAAAGGATCTGGGGCCAACGTCCTGACTTTC. Translating it yields CSVEGGQKGSGANVLTF.

V is TRBV6-4 and J is TRBJ1-2; possible D gene TRBD1, 5 bases. This CDR3 is built from 15 residues. From germline, CDR1 is MRHNA and CDR2 SNTAGT. V shed 3 bases and J shed 8 bases, with 19 bases lying between them. The CDR3 DNA sequence: TGTGCCAGCAGTGAGGCTGGGACGCCGTCTTGGGGCTACACCTTC. This translates into CASSEAGTPSWGYTF.

The chain joins TRBV20-1 to TRBJ2-3, with D tentatively TRBD2 (5 bases). The CDR3 is 15 residues long. V shed 6 bases and J shed 0 bases, with 16 bases lying between them. Germline V CDR1 and CDR2: DFQATT, SNEGSKA (reference sequence). The CDR3 spells CSASPGGTSTDTQYF. The CDR3 DNA is TGCAGTGCCTCCCCAGGAGGCACTAGCACAGATACGCAGTATTTT.

In regard to this clonotype: The junction does not match germline at one end; this may be a read error. This sequence joins TRBV24-1 and TRBJ1-2, with D unclear. CDR3 length equals 13 residues. CDR1 is KGHDR, CDR2 SFDVKD, per germline. CDR3 amino acids: CATSDHGYLGYAF. The CDR3, as DNA: TGTGCCACCAGTGATCATGGATATCTAGGCTACGCCTTC.

This clonotype was recorded at least ten times. This sequence joins TRBV7-9 and TRBJ1-1, with a tentative D call TRBD1 (5 bases). V lost 6 bases and J lost 0, with 11 bases in between. There are 14 residues in the CDR3. CDR1 is SEHNR and CDR2 is FQNEAQ in the germline V gene (reference sequence). The CDR3 protein is CASREEGLNTEAFF. The CDR3 bases are TGTGCCAGCAGAGAGGAGGGGTTGAACACTGAAGCTTTCTTT.

The sample holds a few counts of this clonotype. At one boundary the junction diverges from the germline segment, which might be a read error. The chain has TRBV9 and TRBJ2-7; TRBD2 matches 15 bases. CDR1 is SGDLS and CDR2 is YYNGEE in the germline V gene. This CDR3 contains 23 residues. CDR3 sequence reads: CASGVVSEGPGTSGRYPFYEQYF. The CDR3 region has the DNA TGTGCCAGCGGCGTAGTGAGTGAGGGGCCCGGGACTAGCGGGAGGTACCCGTTCTACGAGCAGTACTTC.

The CDR3 nucleotides read TGTGCCAGCTCACCGGGACAGGTCCACGAGCAGTACTTC. Its translation: CASSPGQVHEQYF. The rearrangement links TRBV6-2 or TRBV6-3 to TRBJ2-7; 8 bases fit TRBD1. The germline CDR1 and CDR2 sequences are MNHEY and SVGEGT. The junction had 8 bases not matched to a gene; V was cut back by 8 bases and J by 5 bases. CDR3 length equals 13 residues.